One and the same sample provided the 8 T cell receptor beta chains below, sequenced in a study of blood T cell repertoires in COVID-19. Method: immunoSEQ multiplex PCR; TCRdb's copy keeps in-frame clones and lacks some. The sample contains 150,000 to 200,000 clones, 80% to 90% of which appear only once. The sample was peripheral blood. The receptors stem from a woman older than 75 with COVID-19, enrolled during active disease.

The chain is built from TRBV2 and TRBJ2-5; D perhaps matches TRBD2 (5 bases). Germline assignment: CDR1 SNHLY and CDR2 FYNNEI. V shed 7 bases and J shed 5 bases, with 11 bases lying between them. The CDR3 covers 12 residues. The CDR3: CASTRLLETQYF. CDR3 DNA sequence: TGTGCCAGCACTCGACTACTGGAGACCCAGTACTTC.

In its sample, this clone was seen a few times. CDR3 region: CAISDGTSTDTQYF. The DNA of the CDR3 is TGTGCCATCAGCGATGGTACTAGCACAGATACGCAGTATTTT. The chain carries TRBV10-3 and TRBJ2-3; D ambiguous. Germline V CDR1 and CDR2: ENHRY, SYGVKD. V was clipped by 6 bases and J by 0 bases, with 10 bases between them. The CDR3 length is 14 residues.

The chain couples TRBV7-3 to TRBJ2-1; 9 bases fit TRBD1. CDR3 size: 13 residues. J was trimmed by 6 bases and V by 5 bases; bases with no gene match: 2. The germline V gene has CDR1 SGHTA and CDR2 FQGTGA. The CDR3 loop reads CASSPTGGNEQFF. CDR3 nucleotides: TGTGCCAGCAGCCCGACAGGGGGCAATGAGCAGTTCTTC.

V is TRBV5-1 and J is TRBJ2-3; TRBD2 matches at 11 bases. The CDR3 runs 18 residues. V gave up 0 bases and J gave up 2 bases; unmatched junction bases: 8. Germline CDR1 SGHRS, CDR2 YFSETQ. CDR3 nucleotides: TGCGCCAGCAGCTTGGTTAGCGGGGGGGCCCCCTCCACAGATACGCAGTATTTT. Protein: CASSLVSGGAPSTDTQYF.

The chain recombines TRBV11-3 with TRBJ2-7; possible D gene TRBD2, 6 bases. The germline V and J ends were trimmed by 1 base and 5 bases, with 12 bases remaining between them. The CDR3 is 14 residues long. Per germline, CDR1 SGHNT and CDR2 YENEEA. The CDR3 sequence is CASSLGNAGNEQYF. For the CDR3, the DNA is TGTGCCAGCAGCTTAGGAAATGCGGGGAACGAGCAGTACTTC.

This clone was detected once. This chain connects TRBV19 to TRBJ1-1, with D hard to call. CDR1 is LNHDA, CDR2 SQIVND, per germline (reference sequence). Deletions cut 2 bases from V and 8 bases from J, with 15 bases between. The CDR3 runs to 14 residues. The CDR3 sequence is CASSISHGFLEAFF. Here the CDR3 DNA reads TGTGCCAGTAGTATATCTCACGGTTTCTTGGAAGCTTTCTTT. Supplemented by reference TRBV19 and TRBJ1-1, the full variable domain reads DGGITQSPKYLFRKEGQNVTLSCEQNLNHDAMYWYRQDPGQGLRLIYYSQIVNDFQKGDIAEGYSVSREKKESFPLTVTSAQKNPTAFYLCASSISHGFLEAFFGQGTRLTVV.

This chain connects TRBV10-3 to TRBJ2-2; D is possibly TRBD1 (6 bases). Germline CDR1 is ENHRY and CDR2 is SYGVKD. V was trimmed by 11 bases and J by 1 base, leaving 20 bases between them. The CDR3 has 16 residues. The CDR3 here is CAARPLTGRNTGELFF. In DNA form, the CDR3 reads TGTGCCGCGAGACCCCTTACAGGGAGGAACACCGGGGAGCTGTTTTTT.

The V call is TRBV7-2, the J call TRBJ1-1, with D perhaps matching TRBD1 (6 bases). This CDR3 contains 15 residues. Trimming removed 2 bases at V and 2 bases at J, with 12 bases between. The germline V gene encodes CDR1 SGHTA and CDR2 FQGNSA. This CDR3 is CASSLYYRANTEAFF. For the CDR3, the DNA is TGTGCCAGCAGCTTATATTACAGGGCCAACACTGAAGCTTTCTTT.